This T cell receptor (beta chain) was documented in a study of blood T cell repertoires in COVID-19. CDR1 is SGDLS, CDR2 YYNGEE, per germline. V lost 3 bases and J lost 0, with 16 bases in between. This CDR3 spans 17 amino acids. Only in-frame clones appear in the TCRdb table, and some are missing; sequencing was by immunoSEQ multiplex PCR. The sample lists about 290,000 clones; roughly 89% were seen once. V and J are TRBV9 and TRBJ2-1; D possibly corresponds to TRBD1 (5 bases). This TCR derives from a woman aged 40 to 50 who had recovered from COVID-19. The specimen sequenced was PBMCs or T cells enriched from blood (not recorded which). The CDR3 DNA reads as TGTGCCAGCAGCGCAACCGGACATCCGAGCTCCTACAATGAGCAGTTCTTC. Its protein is CASSATGHPSSYNEQFF.